This T cell receptor (beta chain) was observed in a study of T cell responses to AZD1222 COVID-19 vaccine. Study observations and caveats: Spike-specific TCR breadth rose after two AZD1222 doses, and depth rose as well. Across spike, vaccine-associated CD4 TCRs were found, dominant at 160-218 and 743-854.

The assay was immunoSEQ multiplex PCR, and TCRdb's table has in-frame clones only and misses some. The sample includes just over 65,000 clones, roughly 84% of them seen just once. Per the germline V gene, CDR1 is SGDLS and CDR2 is YYNGEE. Trimming took 4 bases from V and 0 from J, leaving 16 bases between them. The CDR3 totals 16 residues. Turning to this clone: Its antigen is as yet unknown.

This clonotype was obtained from an adult in good health. The genes are TRBV9 and TRBJ2-5, with D tentatively TRBD1 (6 bases). The sample was peripheral blood, taken on day 0 of AZD1222 vaccination. The DNA for the CDR3 is TGTGCCAGCAGCCAACAGGGCCTTCCAAACCAAGAGACCCAGTACTTC. It specifies CASSQQGLPNQETQYF.